These T cell receptor beta chains were read from a single sample in a study of Graves' ophthalmopathy and Graves' hyperthyroidism. MiXCR was run by TCRdb on the multiplex PCR reads, yielding one entry per CDR3 protein. The sample has almost 400,000 distinct CDR3 sequences; around 19% are singletons. Sequencing was carried out using peripheral blood. These receptors came from a woman aged 18-29 years with Graves' ophthalmopathy. Both conserved end residues are part of each CDR3. A D gene is named only where the DNA matches it firmly. Some rows have no size entry. The others give once, few or many, or a class for an expanded clone.

>TRBJ2-4|many|TRBV20-1|-
CSAIQLAKNIQYF
TGCAGTGCCATACAGTTAGCCAAAAACATTCAGTACTTC
>TRBJ1-2|many|TRBV6-5|-
CASSYSSPGQSYGYTF
TGTGCCAGCAGTTACTCCTCCCCTGGGCAGTCCTATGGCTACACCTTC
>TRBJ1-5|many|TRBV19|-
CASSIGGWKPQHF
TGTGCCAGTAGTATAGGGGGCTGGAAGCCCCAGCATTTT
>TRBJ2-2|many|TRBV7-4|-
CASSSTPQGLPTGELFF
TGTGCCAGCAGCTCTACACCACAGGGACTACCGACCGGGGAGCTGTTTTTT
>TRBJ2-5|many|TRBV9|-
CASSVAGVPQETQYF
TGTGCCAGCAGCGTAGCCGGAGTTCCTCAGGAGACCCAGTACTTC
>TRBJ2-2|many|TRBV7-2|TRBD1
CASSLQGALPGELFF
TGTGCCAGCAGTCTACAGGGGGCGCTTCCCGGGGAGCTGTTTTTT
>TRBJ1-5|-|TRBV29-1|-
CSPGGTQPQHF
TGCAGCCCGGGGGGGACGCAGCCCCAGCATTTT
>TRBJ1-1|many|TRBV2|-
CACGSRQAFF
TGTGCCTGTGGTTCCCGTCAAGCTTTCTTT
>TRBJ1-1|many|TRBV6-2/TRBV6-3|-
CASSPLRGGPEAFF
TGTGCCAGCAGTCCCTTACGAGGGGGGCCTGAAGCTTTCTTT
>TRBJ2-7|-|TRBV29-1|TRBD2
CSVGTSGRVEQYF
TGCAGCGTTGGGACTAGCGGGAGGGTCGAGCAGTACTTC
>TRBJ2-4|many|TRBV18|TRBD2
CASSPEGLVGMNIQYF
TGTGCCAGCTCACCCGAAGGACTAGTCGGAATGAACATTCAGTACTTC
>TRBJ2-2|-|TRBV6-1|-
CASRVAGANTGELFF
TGTGCCAGCAGGGTCGCAGGGGCTAACACCGGGGAGCTGTTTTTT